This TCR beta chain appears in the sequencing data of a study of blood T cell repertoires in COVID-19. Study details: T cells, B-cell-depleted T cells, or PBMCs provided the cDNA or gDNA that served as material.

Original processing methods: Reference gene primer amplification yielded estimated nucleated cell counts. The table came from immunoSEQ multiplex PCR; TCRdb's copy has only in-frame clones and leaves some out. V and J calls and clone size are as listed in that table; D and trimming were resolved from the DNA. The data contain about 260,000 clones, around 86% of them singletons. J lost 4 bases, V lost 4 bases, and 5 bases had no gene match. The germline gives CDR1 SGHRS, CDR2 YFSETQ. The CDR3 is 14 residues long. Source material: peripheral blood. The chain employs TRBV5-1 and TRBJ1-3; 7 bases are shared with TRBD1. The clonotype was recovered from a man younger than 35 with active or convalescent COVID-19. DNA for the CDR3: TGCGCCAGCAGCCCCGGGACAGAGGGAAACACCATATATTTT. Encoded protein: CASSPGTEGNTIYF.